The clone carrying this TCR beta chain was detected only once. The sample belongs to a study of blood T cell repertoires in COVID-19. Turning to the study itself: Acute-phase and convalescent COVID-19 samples originated in the United States, Italy and Spain.

Germline values: CDR1 SQVTM, CDR2 ANQGSEA. V gave up 3 bases and J gave up 5 bases; unmatched junction bases: 7. The CDR3 sequence is 15 residues long. Authors' data handling: From reference gene primer amplification, estimates of nucleated cell counts were derived. Clones were sequenced by immunoSEQ multiplex PCR, and TCRdb holds only the in-frame ones, with some missing. The V and J calls and clone size were taken over from that table, and D and trimming were inferred from the DNA. The sample contains around 140,000 clones, around 87% of which appear only once. Assignments of participants to cohorts depended upon their own reported clinical history. Donors of Cohort 3 who recovered were those that had two negative PCRs, clearance, or symptom resolution.

Sequencing input: PBMCs or T cells enriched from blood (not recorded which). The receptor was isolated from a man in his fifties or sixties who had recovered from COVID-19. The V and J genes are TRBV29-1 and TRBJ2-7, with 13 nucleotides matching TRBD2. CDR3 in amino acids: CSVERGTSGNHEQYF. The CDR3 DNA follows: TGCAGCGTTGAGAGAGGGACTAGCGGGAACCACGAGCAGTACTTC.